This entry lists 18 T cell receptor beta chains sequenced from one sample in a study of beta chain features in type 1 diabetes. The investigators reverse transcribed all of the isolated RNA, so they sequenced expressed TCRB transcripts. Some clones are missing from TCRdb's copy, which holds only in-frame ones; the method was immunoSEQ multiplex PCR. The repertoire has tens of thousands of clones, about 32% of them found once; the top ten carry over 0.35%. The sequenced sample was stem cell memory CD4+ T cells from blood. These receptors were taken from a young woman in good health.

The V call is TRBV12-5, the J call TRBJ2-1; perhaps TRBD2 as D (6 bases). Germline-derived CDR1 and CDR2 are LGHNT and FRNRAP. The CDR3 runs to 13 residues. V lost 5 bases, J lost 7 bases, and 12 bases lay in between. The CDR3, as DNA: TGTGCTAGTGGTCGGGACTTGGGGAATGAGCAGTTCTTC. Amino acid sequence: CASGRDLGNEQFF. Looking up the rest from reference TRBV12-5 and TRBJ2-1 gives the full variable domain: DARVTQTPRHKVTEMGQEVTMRCQPILGHNTVFWYRQTMMQGLELLAYFRNRAPLDDSGMPKDRFSAEMPDATLATLKIQPSEPRDSAVYFCASGRDLGNEQFFGPGTRLTVL.

The sample holds a few counts of this clone. This chain joins TRBV19 and TRBJ1-5, with unresolved D. Germline CDR1 is LNHDA and CDR2 is SQIVND (reference sequence). CDR3 length equals 15 residues. V gave up 6 bases and J gave up 0 bases, with 12 bases separating them. CDR3 coding DNA: TGTGCCAGTAGATTACAGCTTTATAGCAATCAGCCCCAGCATTTT. This gives the protein CASRLQLYSNQPQHF.

In this sample, this clone turned up a few times. The chain carries TRBV11-1 and TRBJ1-2; no definite D call. Germline-derived CDR1 and CDR2 are SGHAT and FQDESV (reference sequence). V lost 5 bases and J 3 bases, leaving 10 bases between the germline ends. This CDR3 spans 13 amino acids. DNA of the CDR3: TGTGCCAGCAGCCGCGGCAGCCACTATGGCTACACCTTC. It specifies CASSRGSHYGYTF.

J is TRBJ1-6 and V is TRBV7-6; D not resolved. V shed 4 bases and J shed 8 bases, with 9 bases lying between them. Germline V gene lookup returns CDR1 SGHVS and CDR2 FNYEAQ. CDR3 length: 13 amino acids. The CDR3 nucleotides are TGTGCCAGCAGCTCCGTAACGGATTCACCCCTCCACTTT. Translating gives CASSSVTDSPLHF.

This chain uses TRBV4-2 with TRBJ2-3, with D perhaps TRBD2 (6 bases). Germline V lookup: CDR1 LGHNA, CDR2 YNFKEQ. V was cut by 4 bases and J by 0 bases, with 11 bases left in between. CDR3 length: 15 amino acids. Here the CDR3 reads CASSPSETSTDTQYF. CDR3 DNA sequence: TGTGCCAGCAGCCCTAGCGAAACTAGCACAGATACGCAGTATTTT.

This clone was observed a handful of times. The V call is TRBV19, the J call TRBJ1-5; no firm D call. CDR1 LNHDA and CDR2 SQIVND come from the germline V gene (reference sequence). The V gene lost 4 bases and the J gene lost 0 bases, with 7 bases spanning the gap. The CDR3 has 14 residues. CDR3: CASSKPISNQPQHF. For the CDR3, the DNA is TGTGCCAGTAGTAAGCCAATTAGCAATCAGCCCCAGCATTTT.

This clone came up a few times. The chain joins TRBV14 to TRBJ2-7; 10 nucleotides align to TRBD2. The length of the CDR3 is 15 residues. CDR1 SGHDN and CDR2 FVKESK come from the germline V gene. V lost 1 base to trimming and J lost 4 bases; unmatched junction nucleotides: 4. CDR3 amino acids: CASSQGTSGVYEQYF. The CDR3 nucleotides are TGTGCCAGCAGCCAAGGGACTAGCGGAGTTTACGAGCAGTACTTC.

V gene TRBV7-6 combines with J gene TRBJ2-5; TRBD2 matches 9 bases. Germline trimming cut 1 base from V and 5 bases from J; bases unmatched to any gene: 5. This CDR3 has 15 amino acids. Germline CDR1 SGHVS, CDR2 FNYEAQ. The CDR3 region is CASSLVAGGPETQYF. The CDR3 DNA sequence: TGTGCCAGCAGCTTAGTGGCGGGGGGGCCGGAGACCCAGTACTTC.

The CDR3: CASSVEGTGQPQHF. The CDR3 DNA reads as TGTGCCAGCAGTGTCGAGGGGACAGGTCAGCCCCAGCATTTT. The chain uses TRBV6-1 and TRBJ1-5; 8 nucleotides agree with TRBD1. Germline V gene sequence: CDR1 MNHNS, CDR2 SASEGT. After removal of 4 bases from V and 6 bases from J, the junction contained 5 bases not matched to a gene. This CDR3 contains 14 residues.

This clone showed up just a few times. The chain is built from TRBV28 and TRBJ2-7; 8 bases are shared with TRBD1. The CDR3 has 15 amino acids. The V gene's germline CDR1 is MDHEN and CDR2 SYDVKM. V trimming: 4 bases; J trimming: 2 bases; junction bases outside the gene matches: 7. For the CDR3, the DNA is TGTGCCAGCAGTTCCCCCGGACAGGGACCCTACGAGCAGTACTTC. Protein: CASSSPGQGPYEQYF.

In nucleotides, the CDR3 is TGTGCCAGCCCCCCCGGGACTAGCGGGGGGGTCACAGATACGCAGTATTTT. Its translation: CASPPGTSGGVTDTQYF. The chain carries TRBV7-2 and TRBJ2-3, with 16 bases lining up with TRBD2. Losses at the gene ends were 8 bases for V and 2 bases for J; bases not matched to a gene: 7. This CDR3 contains 17 residues. CDR1 is SGHTA, CDR2 FQGNSA, per germline.

This rearrangement joins TRBV5-1 to TRBJ2-1; D perhaps matches TRBD2 (6 bases). Germline V lookup: CDR1 SGHRS, CDR2 YFSETQ. Trimming stripped 5 bases from V and 0 bases from J, with 24 bases between. This CDR3 comprises 19 residues. CDR3 loop: CASRKDIGTAPSSYNEQFF. CDR3 bases: TGCGCCAGCAGGAAGGACATTGGGACTGCCCCAAGCTCCTACAATGAGCAGTTCTTC.

There are a few counts of this clone. The rearrangement uses TRBV7-2 and TRBJ2-7; D possibly corresponds to TRBD2 (5 bases). The CDR3 contains 15 residues. V was trimmed by 2 bases and J by 0 bases, leaving 11 bases between them. CDR1 and CDR2 from the germline V gene are SGHTA and FQGNSA. CDR3 protein: CASSLLPGSSYEQYF. Here the CDR3 DNA reads TGTGCCAGCAGCTTACTTCCGGGGAGCTCCTACGAGCAGTACTTC.

The chain joins TRBV29-1 to TRBJ1-2, with no clear D. The CDR3 runs to 15 residues. CDR1 is SQVTM and CDR2 is ANQGSEA in the germline V gene. Trimming removed 4 bases at V and 8 bases at J, with 23 bases between. This CDR3 is CSVGEEGRTFRGYTF. In nucleotides, the CDR3 is TGCAGCGTTGGGGAGGAGGGCAGAACCTTCCGGGGCTACACCTTC.

J is TRBJ2-7 and V is TRBV6-6, with D unresolved. The CDR3 is made up of 14 amino acids. Germline V gives CDR1 MNHNY, CDR2 SVGAGI (reference sequence). The germline V and J ends were trimmed by 7 bases and 3 bases, with 16 bases remaining between them. This CDR3 is CASKRSLGYYEQYF. As DNA, the CDR3 is TGTGCCAGCAAACGGTCCCTGGGCTACTACGAGCAGTACTTC.

The V gene is TRBV27, the J gene TRBJ2-7, with 10 bases matching TRBD2. The V and J ends lost 1 base and 4 bases, in that order; junction bases with no gene match: 7. CDR1 is MNHEY, CDR2 SMNVEV, per germline (reference sequence). CDR3 size: 16 residues. CDR3 amino acids: CASSLYIAGGIYEQYF. The CDR3, as DNA: TGTGCCAGCAGTTTATATATAGCGGGGGGAATTTACGAGCAGTACTTC.

The gene calls are TRBV4-3 and TRBJ2-5; tentatively, D is TRBD2 (6 bases). Germline V gene sequence: CDR1 LGHNA, CDR2 YSLEER. CDR3 size: 15 residues. Trimming took off 0 bases at V and 5 bases at J, with 13 bases between the two ends. CDR3 sequence (DNA): TGCGCCAGCAGCCAAGACCCCGGGGGTCAGGAGACCCAGTACTTC. Its protein product is CASSQDPGGQETQYF.

This clone occurred a few times. CDR3 bases: TGCGCCAGCAGCTTGGTTGTTAGCGGGGGCAGCTCCTACGAGCAGTACTTC. This codes for CASSLVVSGGSSYEQYF. V and J are TRBV5-1 and TRBJ2-7; 9 bases line up with TRBD2. The CDR3 is 17 residues long. V was clipped by 0 bases and J by 0 bases; unmatched bases: 7. Germline CDR1 is SGHRS and CDR2 is YFSETQ.